This TCR beta chain was recorded in a study of shared clonotypes between healthy human individuals (dated by TCRdb to about 2020). Study-wide context: A few men and two women, aged 18 to 49 years, made up the cohort. For each donor, CD4 naive and CD4 memory were each given three plates, CD8 naive was given two plates, and CD8 memory was given one plate. To estimate repertoire size and how much clonotypes are shared between individuals, the study performed deep sequencing of blood TCR repertoires from five healthy adults. To increase sequencing depth and limit assay-specific biases, different laboratories used diverse techniques to prepare libraries and sequence TCR repertoires. Each donor's leukapheresis produced roughly between about 0.85 and 10 billion PBMCs.

From the germline V gene, CDR1 is MNHNS and CDR2 is SASEGT. The trim is 2 bases for V and 4 bases for J, with a gap of 16 bases between the germline ends. From the cysteine up to the phenylalanine, the CDR3 has a length of 16 residues. The retained sequence is limited to the CDR3, 48 bases, with the frame set at the first base. TCR CDR3 regions were amplified from genomic DNA by multiplex PCR using the deep immunoSEQ assay. Genomic DNA extracted from each cell subset was distributed evenly over all wells of several immunoSEQ 96-well plates, and each plate served as one replicate. Each replicate PCR for sorted subsets received around 210 ng genomic DNA, equal to some 32,000 T cell genomes. Purified libraries were measured with a Qubit 3.0 fluorometer, size-checked on a Bioanalyzer 2100, and measured again with the KAPA Library Quantification kit. Every immunoSEQ 96-well plate was sequenced on a separate single-read 150-cycle Illumina NextSeq 550 flow cell. The authors processed their data as follows. Because only junctional sequences without quality scores were contained in the immunoSEQ output, filtering matching that applied to full-length reads could not be performed. To assign V/J genes and CDR3, sequences were annotated against IMGT germline references using PyIR, a Python wrapper for IgBLAST v1.9. Reads were removed for weak V/J assignments (E-value above 1e-6), missing CDR3, stop codons, out-of-frame junctions, or ambiguous translated residues. A V3J clonotype was defined by an identical inferred V gene, J gene, and CDR3 amino acid sequence. To compute the percentage overlap between repertoires, the number of shared unique clonotypes was divided by the size of the smaller repertoire. Repertoire richness was assessed with RTK rarefaction, the Chao1 estimator, and Recon v2.1 estimates of unobserved clonotypes. Generation probabilities were computed with OLGA for all TCRbeta clonotypes obtained by the gDNA method from four donors. The source is immuneACCESS, and TCRdb retained only in-frame sequences with V and J called. Part of the clones is not carried over; for the studies checked, unresolved V genes explain less than half of this, and the remainder is unexplained. V, J and clone size were drawn from that table, and D and trimming were deduced from the DNA. The sample records around 2,100,000 clones, roughly 95% of which are singletons. The ten largest clones capture more than 0.95% of the sample.

Beyond this particular receptor, the publication reports: The genetic and exposure-history diversity represented was limited by the small number of donors. Rarefaction of sorted-subset datasets indicated incomplete sequencing despite the large sequencing depth. Compared with non-shared clonotypes, the clonotypes found in all four sorted-subset donors had higher generation probabilities. Pairwise subsampling indicated that sequencing depth was expected to affect the degree of clonotype sharing among donors. Across four donors, 5% to 6% of naive CD4, more than 3% of naive CD8, approximately 2.5% of memory CD4, and approximately 0.4% of memory CD8 clonotypes were shared. Sampling was restricted to blood, and TCR repertoires in tissue are likely to differ from TCR repertoires in blood. Naive subsets generally had larger estimated clonotype richness than memory subsets.

CD8 naive samples were obtained by positive selection for CCR7 among CD45RO-negative cells, yielding a CD45RA+CCR7+ population from which TemRA cells were excluded. The donors were healthy, HIV-negative adults with no recently reported acute infections or vaccinations. Every donor was a Caucasian adult living in Nashville, Tennessee, USA. After blood collection by leukapheresis, PBMCs were isolated using Ficoll-Histopaque density gradient centrifugation and then cryopreserved in the vapor phase of liquid nitrogen. Analytical flow cytometry was used to check the purity and quantity of each magnetically sorted T cell population. Genomic DNA was isolated from each sorted fraction and quantified by UV absorbance on a Nanodrop 2000c. A note on this clone: The specificity of this receptor is unknown. Base qualities are missing; no much larger clone stands one base away.

The rearrangement combines TRBV6-1 with TRBJ2-3; no D gene call is confident. Sequencing input: naive CD8+ T cells sorted from blood. The cell subset or site tag for this specimen amounts to: CD45RA+CCR7+. The clonotype comes from a man aged 18 to 30 in good health. The CDR3 corresponds to CASSESGLRGADTQYF. Here is the DNA: TGTGCCAGCAGTGAATCGGGTCTTAGAGGCGCAGATACGCAGTATTTT.